Below, one TCR beta chain is given with its context. Its antigen is not identified. Using immunoSEQ multiplex PCR, the repertoire was profiled, and TCRdb retains in-frame clones only, with some absent. The sample has about 89,000 clones; approximately 94% are singletons. These data belong to a study of graft-versus-host responses after intestinal transplantation. In the study overall: Multivisceral, liver-intestinal, or isolated intestinal transplants were received by the recipients. Anti-thymocyte globulin induction preceded approximately three years of tacrolimus and steroid maintenance in all recipients. Study-level findings and limits: Recipient marrow showed GvH clones, some seen first in ileum or blood.

The germline V and J ends were trimmed by 2 bases and 0 bases, with 5 bases remaining between them. Looked up from germline, CDR1 is SGHTA and CDR2 is FQGTGA. The CDR3 contains 14 residues. This clonotype was sampled from a human donor who was the organ donor for an intestinal transplant. The sequencing used unstimulated CD4+ T cells sorted from spleen or lymph node cells, collected before transplant. The V gene is TRBV7-3, the J gene TRBJ1-3; D is uncertain. The CDR3 nucleotides read TGTGCCAGCAGCTTATCAAGCTCTGGAAACACCATATATTTT. It codes for CASSLSSSGNTIYF. Drawing the rest from reference TRBV7-3 and TRBJ1-3, the complete variable domain is GAGVSQTPSNKVTEKGKYVELRCDPISGHTALYWYRQSLGQGPEFLIYFQGTGAADDSGLPNDRFFAVRPEGSVSTLKIQRTERGDSAVYLCASSLSSSGNTIYFGEGSWLTVV.